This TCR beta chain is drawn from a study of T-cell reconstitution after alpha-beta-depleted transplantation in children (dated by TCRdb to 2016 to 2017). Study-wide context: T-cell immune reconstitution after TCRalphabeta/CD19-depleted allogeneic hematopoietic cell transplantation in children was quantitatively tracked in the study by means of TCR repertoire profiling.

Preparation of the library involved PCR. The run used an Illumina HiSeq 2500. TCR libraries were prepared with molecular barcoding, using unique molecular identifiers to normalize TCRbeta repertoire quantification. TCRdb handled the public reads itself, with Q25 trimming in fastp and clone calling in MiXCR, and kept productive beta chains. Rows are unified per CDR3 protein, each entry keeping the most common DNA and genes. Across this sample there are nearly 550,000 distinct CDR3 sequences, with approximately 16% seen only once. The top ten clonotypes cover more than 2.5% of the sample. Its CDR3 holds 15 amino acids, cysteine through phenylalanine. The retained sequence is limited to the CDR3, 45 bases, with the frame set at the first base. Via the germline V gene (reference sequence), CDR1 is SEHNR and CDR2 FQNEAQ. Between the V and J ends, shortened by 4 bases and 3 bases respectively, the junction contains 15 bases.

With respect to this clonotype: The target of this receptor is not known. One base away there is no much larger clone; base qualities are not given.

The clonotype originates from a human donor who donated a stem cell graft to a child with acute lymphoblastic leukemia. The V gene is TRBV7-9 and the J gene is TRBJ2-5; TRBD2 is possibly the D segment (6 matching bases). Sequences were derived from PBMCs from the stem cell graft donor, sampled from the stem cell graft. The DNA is TGTGCCAGCAGCTACCTGAGGGACTTGAAAGAGACCCAGTACTTC. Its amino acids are CASSYLRDLKETQYF.